The present TCR beta chain was sequenced within a study of T-cell reconstitution after alpha-beta-depleted transplantation in children. Study observations and caveats: After one year, T-cell counts and TCRbeta diversity mostly came from new T cells. Several hundred expanded graft clones reportedly were the source of alpha-beta T cells about two months after transplant. The high TCRbeta diversity at day 60 in some patients came from surviving recipient T cells and thymic progenitors.

V gave up 6 bases and J gave up 5 bases, with 9 bases separating them. The CDR3 length is 12 residues. From germline, CDR1 is MNHNY and CDR2 SVGAGI (reference sequence). Worth noting for this clonotype: Its antigen is unknown.

Unique molecular identifiers were used to barcode this TCRbeta library. TCRdb processed the PCR reads anew with MiXCR; each CDR3 protein has one entry. This table holds just over 950,000 distinct CDR3 sequences, about 30% found once. This receptor was taken from a boy under two years old who had a stem cell transplant for SCID, so the T cells may come from the graft donor. The sequences come from PBMCs, mostly from graft donor cells, collected 360 days after TCRalphabeta/CD19-depleted stem cell transplant. The V and J genes are TRBV6-6 and TRBJ2-3; D is uncertain. The CDR3 loop is CASRHGLDTQYF. The CDR3, as DNA: TGTGCCAGCAGACACGGGTTAGATACGCAGTATTTT.